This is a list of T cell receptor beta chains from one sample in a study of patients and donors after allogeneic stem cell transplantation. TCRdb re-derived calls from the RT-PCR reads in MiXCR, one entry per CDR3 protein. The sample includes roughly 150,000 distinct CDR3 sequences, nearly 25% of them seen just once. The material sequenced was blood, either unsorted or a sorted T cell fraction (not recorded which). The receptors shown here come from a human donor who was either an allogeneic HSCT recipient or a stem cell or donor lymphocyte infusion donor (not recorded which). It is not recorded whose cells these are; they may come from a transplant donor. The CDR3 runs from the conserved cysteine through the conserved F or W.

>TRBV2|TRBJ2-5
CASSEQGSQETQYF
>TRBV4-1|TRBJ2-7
CASSQGSTGYSYEQYF
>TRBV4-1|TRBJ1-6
CASSQGQGAGSPLHF
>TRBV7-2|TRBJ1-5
CASSFGTGNQPQHF
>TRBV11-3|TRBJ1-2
CASSPDRGLEGYTF
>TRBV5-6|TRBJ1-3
CASSLLDDRGCSGNTIYF
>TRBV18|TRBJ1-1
CASSPWGANTEAFF
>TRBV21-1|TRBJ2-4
CASSKVRSVRGLGNIQYF
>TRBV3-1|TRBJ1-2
CASSPGDRAFGYTF
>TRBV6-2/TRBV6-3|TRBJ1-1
CASSWGRDREAFF
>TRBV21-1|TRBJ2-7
CASSLYTGPISYEQYF
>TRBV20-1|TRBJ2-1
CSASSWGVLDEQFF
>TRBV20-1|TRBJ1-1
CSARVIPGGFGGTEAFF
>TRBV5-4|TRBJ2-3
CASSLRLAGGTDTQYF
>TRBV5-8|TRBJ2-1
CASGQREGSYNEQFF
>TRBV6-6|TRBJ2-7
CASSTPDRYEQYF
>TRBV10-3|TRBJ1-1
CAISDTGAGNTEAFF
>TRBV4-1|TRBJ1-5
CASSQGLRDRDFFQPQHF
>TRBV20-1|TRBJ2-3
CSAEDGLAARTDTQYF
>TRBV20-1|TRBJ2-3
CSASEDPAQGTQYF
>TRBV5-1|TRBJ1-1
CASSLAGGQTEAFF
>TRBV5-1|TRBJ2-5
CASSPRQGYETQYF
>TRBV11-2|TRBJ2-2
CASSARMVPLSGELFF
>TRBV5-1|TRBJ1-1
CASSAYRDMNTEAFF
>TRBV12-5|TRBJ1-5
CASGPDYPTLIRGLSNQPQHF
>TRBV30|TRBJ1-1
CALAGREGSEAFF
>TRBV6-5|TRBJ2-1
CASSSREGFYNEQFF
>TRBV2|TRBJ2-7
CASGGFTYEQYF
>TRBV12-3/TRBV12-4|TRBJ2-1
CASSFSSYNEQFF
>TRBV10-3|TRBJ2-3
CAISDDTHLTDTQYF
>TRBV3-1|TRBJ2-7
CASSPGQGAFYEQYF
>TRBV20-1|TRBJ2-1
CSATGILHNEQFF
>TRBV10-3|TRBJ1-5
CAISGPDSNQPQHF
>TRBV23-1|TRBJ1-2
CASSQSGPGFLSGYTF
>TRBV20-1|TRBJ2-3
CSARGEQGSTDTQYF
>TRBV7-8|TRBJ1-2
CASSLGGRGYTF
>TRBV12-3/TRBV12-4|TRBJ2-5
CASSTGQYPRETQYF
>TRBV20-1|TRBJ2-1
CSASPGANSYNEQFF
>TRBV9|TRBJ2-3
CASSVYAGQDGDTQYF
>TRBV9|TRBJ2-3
CASSAGTWTDTQYF
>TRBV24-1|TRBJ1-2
CATSPGGRFYGYTF
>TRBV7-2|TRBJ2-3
CASSISGGPDTQYF
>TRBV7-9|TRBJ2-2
CASTPSPQAGELFF
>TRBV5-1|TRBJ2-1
CASSLERTSSYNEQFF
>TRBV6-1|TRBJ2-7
CASRRDNRYYEQYF
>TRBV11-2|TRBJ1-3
CASSLARQDYSGNTIYF